This T cell receptor beta chain was profiled in a study of PD-1 blockade in classical Hodgkin lymphoma. The germline V and J ends were trimmed by 6 bases and 1 base, with 15 bases remaining between them. The CDR3 totals 16 residues. CDR1 and CDR2 (germline): MRHNA, SNTAGT. With no exception, relapse followed autologous stem cell transplantation in all patients, and brentuximab vedotin exposure varied. Clones were read by immunoSEQ multiplex PCR, and TCRdb kept only the in-frame ones, dropping some. The table includes some 64,000 clones, around 88% detected once. This sample comprised peripheral blood mononuclear cells (PBMCs), obtained at baseline. The clonotype was recovered from a human donor with classical Hodgkin lymphoma. This chain joins TRBV6-4 and TRBJ2-2, with a tentative D call TRBD2 (6 bases). The CDR3 is CASSAQRVLNTGELFF. The CDR3 region has the DNA TGTGCCAGCAGCGCACAGCGGGTTCTGAACACCGGGGAGCTGTTTTTT.